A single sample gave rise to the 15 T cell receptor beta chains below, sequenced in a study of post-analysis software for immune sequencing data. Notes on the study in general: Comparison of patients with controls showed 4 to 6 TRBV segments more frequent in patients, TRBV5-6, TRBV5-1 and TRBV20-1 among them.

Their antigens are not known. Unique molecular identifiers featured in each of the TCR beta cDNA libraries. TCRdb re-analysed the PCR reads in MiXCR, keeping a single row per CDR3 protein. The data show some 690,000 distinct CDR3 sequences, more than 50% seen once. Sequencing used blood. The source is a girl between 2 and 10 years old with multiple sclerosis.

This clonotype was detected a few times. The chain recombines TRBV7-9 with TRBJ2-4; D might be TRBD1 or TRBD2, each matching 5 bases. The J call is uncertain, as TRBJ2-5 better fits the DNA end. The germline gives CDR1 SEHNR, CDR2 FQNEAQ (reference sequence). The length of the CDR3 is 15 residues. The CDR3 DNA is TGTGCCAGCAGCTTAGGGACAAGCGGAGTAGAGACCCAGTACTTC. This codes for CASSLGTSGVETQYF.

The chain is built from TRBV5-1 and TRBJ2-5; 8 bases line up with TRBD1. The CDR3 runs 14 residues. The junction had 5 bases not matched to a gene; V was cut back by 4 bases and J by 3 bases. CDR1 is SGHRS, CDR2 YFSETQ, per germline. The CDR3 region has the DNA TGCGCCAGCAGCCGTCAGGGGGCCGAAGAGACCCAGTACTTC. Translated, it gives CASSRQGAEETQYF. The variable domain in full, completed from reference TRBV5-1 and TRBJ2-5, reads KAGVTQTPRYLIKTRGQQVTLSCSPISGHRSVSWYQQTPGQGLQFLFEYFSETQRNKGNFPGRFSGRQFSNSRSEMNVSTLELGDSALYLCASSRQGAEETQYFGPGTRLLVL.

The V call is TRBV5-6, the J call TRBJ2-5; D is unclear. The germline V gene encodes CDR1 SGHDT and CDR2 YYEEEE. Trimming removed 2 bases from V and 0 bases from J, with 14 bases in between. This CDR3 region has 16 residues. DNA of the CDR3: TGTGCCAGCAGCTTTGAAATTGGTGGGGACCAAGAGACCCAGTACTTC. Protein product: CASSFEIGGDQETQYF.

The CDR3 spells CAISENPATGKFF. The CDR3 nucleotides read TGTGCCATCAGTGAGAACCCAGCTACGGGGAAGTTCTTC. V and J are TRBV10-3 and TRBJ2-1; tentative D call: TRBD2 (5 bases). V was clipped by 2 bases and J by 14 bases, with 16 bases between them. Germline-derived CDR1 and CDR2 are ENHRY and SYGVKD. The CDR3 contains 13 residues.

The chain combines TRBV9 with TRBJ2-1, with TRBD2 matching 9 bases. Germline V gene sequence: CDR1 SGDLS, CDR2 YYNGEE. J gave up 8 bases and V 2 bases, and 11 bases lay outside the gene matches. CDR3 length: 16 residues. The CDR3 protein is CASSVGRGGRADEQFF. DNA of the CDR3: TGTGCCAGCAGCGTGGGACGGGGCGGGAGGGCCGATGAGCAGTTCTTC.

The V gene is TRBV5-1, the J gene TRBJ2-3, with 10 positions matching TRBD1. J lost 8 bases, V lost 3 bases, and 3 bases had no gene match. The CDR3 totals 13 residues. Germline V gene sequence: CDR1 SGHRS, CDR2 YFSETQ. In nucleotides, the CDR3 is TGCGCCAGCAGCTACGGACAGGGGGGTACGCAGTATTTT. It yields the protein CASSYGQGGTQYF. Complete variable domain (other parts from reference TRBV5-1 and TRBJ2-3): KAGVTQTPRYLIKTRGQQVTLSCSPISGHRSVSWYQQTPGQGLQFLFEYFSETQRNKGNFPGRFSGRQFSNSRSEMNVSTLELGDSALYLCASSYGQGGTQYFGPGTRLTVL.

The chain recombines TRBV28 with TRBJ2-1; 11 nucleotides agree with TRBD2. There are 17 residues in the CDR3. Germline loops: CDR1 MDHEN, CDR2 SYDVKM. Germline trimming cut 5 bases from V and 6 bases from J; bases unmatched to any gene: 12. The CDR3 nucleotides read TGTGCCAGCAGTCTCCCGACTGGACTAGCGGGCCTCAATGAGCAGTTCTTC. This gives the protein CASSLPTGLAGLNEQFF.

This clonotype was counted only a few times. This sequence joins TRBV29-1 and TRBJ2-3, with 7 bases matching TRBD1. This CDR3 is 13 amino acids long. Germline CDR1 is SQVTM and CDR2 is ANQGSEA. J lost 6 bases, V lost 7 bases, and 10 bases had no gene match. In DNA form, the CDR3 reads TGCAGCGGGGACAGTTTAGCAGGGGATACGCAGTATTTT. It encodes CSGDSLAGDTQYF.

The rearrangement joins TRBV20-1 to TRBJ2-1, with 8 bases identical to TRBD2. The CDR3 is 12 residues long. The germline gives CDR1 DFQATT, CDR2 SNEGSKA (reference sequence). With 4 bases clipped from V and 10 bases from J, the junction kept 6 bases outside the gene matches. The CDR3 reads CSATVVAGEQFF. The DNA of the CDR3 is TGCAGTGCTACCGTGGTAGCGGGAGAGCAGTTCTTC.

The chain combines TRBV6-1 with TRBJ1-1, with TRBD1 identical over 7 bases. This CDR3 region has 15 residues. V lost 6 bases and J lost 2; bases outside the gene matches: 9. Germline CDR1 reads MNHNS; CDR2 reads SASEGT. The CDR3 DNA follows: TGTGCCAGCAGGACCAGACAGGGTGTTAACACTGAAGCTTTCTTT. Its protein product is CASRTRQGVNTEAFF.

The CDR3 is CASRGAGQSITDTQYF. The CDR3 DNA reads TGTGCCAGCAGGGGGGCTGGGCAGTCTATCACAGATACGCAGTATTTT. The rearrangement uses TRBV2 and TRBJ2-3, with D possibly TRBD1 on 6 matching bases. V lost 6 bases, J lost 2 bases, and 18 bases lay in between. Per the germline V gene, CDR1 is SNHLY and CDR2 is FYNNEI. The CDR3 contains 16 residues.

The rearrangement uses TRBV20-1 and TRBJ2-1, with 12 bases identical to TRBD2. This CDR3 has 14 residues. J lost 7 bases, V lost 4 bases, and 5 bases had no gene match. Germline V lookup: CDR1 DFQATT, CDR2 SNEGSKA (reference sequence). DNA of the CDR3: TGCAGTGCTAACCTAGCGGGAGGGCGAAATGAGCAGTTCTTC. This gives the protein CSANLAGGRNEQFF.

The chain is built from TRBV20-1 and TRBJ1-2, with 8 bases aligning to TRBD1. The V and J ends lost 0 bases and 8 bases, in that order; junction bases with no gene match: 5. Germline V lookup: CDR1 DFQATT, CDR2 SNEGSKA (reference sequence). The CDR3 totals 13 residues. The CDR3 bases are TGCAGTGCTAGAGATTCAGGGGGCTTAGGCTACACCTTC. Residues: CSARDSGGLGYTF.

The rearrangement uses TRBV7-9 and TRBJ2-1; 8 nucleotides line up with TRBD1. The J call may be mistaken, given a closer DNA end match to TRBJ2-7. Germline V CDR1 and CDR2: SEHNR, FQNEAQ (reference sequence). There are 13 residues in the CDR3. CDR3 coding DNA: TGTGCCAGCAGTTCGGACAGGGCGAGCGAGCAGTACTTC. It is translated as CASSSDRASEQYF.

CDR3 sequence reads: CASSLVVYEQYF. The DNA of the CDR3 is TGTGCCAGCAGTTTAGTTGTCTACGAGCAGTACTTC. The chain combines TRBV12-3 or TRBV12-4 with TRBJ2-7; D uncertain. The CDR3 totals 12 residues. Trimming left V 1 base short and J 3 bases short, with 4 bases between.